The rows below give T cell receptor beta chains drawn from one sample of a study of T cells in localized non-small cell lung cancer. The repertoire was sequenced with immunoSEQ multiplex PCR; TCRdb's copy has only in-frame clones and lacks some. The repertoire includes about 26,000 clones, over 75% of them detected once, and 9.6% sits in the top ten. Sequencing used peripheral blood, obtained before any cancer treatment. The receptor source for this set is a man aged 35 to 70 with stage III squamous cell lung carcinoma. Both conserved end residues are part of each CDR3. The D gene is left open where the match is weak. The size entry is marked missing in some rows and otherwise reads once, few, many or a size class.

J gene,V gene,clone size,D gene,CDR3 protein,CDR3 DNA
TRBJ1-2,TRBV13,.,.,CASSLGRARANYGYTF,TGTGCCAGCAGCTTAGGCCGGGCCAGGGCGAACTATGGCTACACCTTC
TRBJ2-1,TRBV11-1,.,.,CASSFRGLEREQFF,TGTGCCAGCAGCTTTCGAGGATTAGAACGCGAGCAGTTCTTC
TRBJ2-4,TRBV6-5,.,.,CASRELAKNIQYF,TGTGCCTCCAGGGAATTAGCCAAAAACATTCAGTACTTC
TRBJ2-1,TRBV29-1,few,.,CSVVPGQFF,TGCAGCGTTGTTCCGGGACAGTTCTTC
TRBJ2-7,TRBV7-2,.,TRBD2,CASSFRTSGLEQYF,TGTGCCAGCAGCTTCAGGACTAGCGGGCTCGAGCAGTACTTC
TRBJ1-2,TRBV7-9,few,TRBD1,CASSLGTGAYGYTF,TGTGCCAGCAGCTTGGGGACAGGCGCCTATGGCTACACCTTC
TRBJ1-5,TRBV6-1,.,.,CASSERARDWAQHF,TGCGCCAGCAGTGAAAGGGCACGGGATTGGGCCCAGCATTTT
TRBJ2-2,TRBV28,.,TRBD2,CASSLGGLVNTGELFF,TGTGCCAGCAGTTTAGGCGGACTAGTAAACACCGGGGAGCTGTTTTTT
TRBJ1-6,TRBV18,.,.,CASSPGVMNSPLHF,TGTGCCAGCTCCCCTGGTGTGATGAATTCACCCCTCCACTTT
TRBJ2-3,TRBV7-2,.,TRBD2,CASSARLAGRGTDTQYF,TGTGCCAGCAGCGCACGACTAGCGGGAAGGGGCACAGATACGCAGTATTTT
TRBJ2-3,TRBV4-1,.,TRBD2,CASSGGLAPGTQYF,TGCGCCAGCAGCGGGGGACTAGCCCCAGGCACGCAGTATTTT
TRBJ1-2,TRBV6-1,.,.,CASSEASYGYTF,TGTGCCAGCAGTGAAGCAAGCTATGGCTACACCTTC
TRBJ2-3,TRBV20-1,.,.,CSEGDGDTQYF,TGCAGTGAAGGGGACGGAGATACGCAGTATTTT
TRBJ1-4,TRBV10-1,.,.,CASNPLRPRSF,TGCGCCAGCAACCCCCTACGTCCGCGTTCTTTT
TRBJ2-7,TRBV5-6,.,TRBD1,CASSTGTGPYEQYF,TGTGCCAGCAGCACCGGGACAGGGCCCTACGAGCAGTACTTC
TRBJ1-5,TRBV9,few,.,CASSANSNQPQHF,TGTGCCAGCAGTGCAAATAGCAATCAGCCCCAGCATTTT
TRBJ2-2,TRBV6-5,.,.,CASSFQGGTGELFF,TGTGCCAGCAGTTTTCAGGGGGGCACCGGGGAGCTGTTTTTT
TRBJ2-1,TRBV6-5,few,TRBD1,CASKGASSYNEQFF,TGTGCCAGCAAGGGGGCTAGCTCCTACAATGAGCAGTTCTTC
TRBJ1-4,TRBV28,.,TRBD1,CASRGDRAGKLFF,TGTGCCAGCCGGGGGGACAGGGCTGGAAAACTGTTTTTT
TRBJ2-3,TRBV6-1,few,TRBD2,CASSEVAGDLDTQYF,TGTGCCAGCAGTGAAGTAGCGGGAGATCTAGATACGCAGTATTTT
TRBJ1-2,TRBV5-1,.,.,CASSLGGQDGYTF,TGCGCCAGCAGCTTGGGGGGGCAAGATGGCTACACCTTC
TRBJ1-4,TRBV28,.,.,CASSLQEKLFF,TGTGCCAGCAGTTTACAGGAAAAACTGTTTTTT
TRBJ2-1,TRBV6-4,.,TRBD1,CASRPEAGGAHNEQFF,TGTGCCAGCAGGCCCGAAGCAGGGGGCGCCCACAATGAGCAGTTCTTC